This T cell receptor beta chain was identified during a study of T cell repertoires in cytomegalovirus infection. Findings of the study overall: Totalled public TCR beta family frequency picked out people who carried CMV plus the relevant HLA.

TCRdb fed the reads into MiXCR, producing one record per CDR3 protein. The sample includes 510,000 or so distinct CDR3 sequences, around 27% of them seen just once. V lost 3 bases to trimming and J lost 1 base, with 19 bases between them. Germline CDR1 reads LNHDA; CDR2 reads SQIVND (reference sequence). This CDR3 contains 18 residues. About this clonotype itself: Its antigen is unidentified.

The receptor comes from a human donor in good health (CMV status not recorded). Some clones in this sample may be carry-over from other donors' samples. Material for sequencing was PBMCs. The genes are TRBV19 and TRBJ2-1, with D possibly being TRBD1 or TRBD2 (5 bases each). The CDR3 protein is CASSMGSRGPESYNEQFF. In nucleotides, the CDR3 is TGTGCCAGTAGTATGGGGAGCCGGGGACCCGAGTCCTACAATGAGCAGTTCTTC.